The TCR beta chain described here comes from a study of T-cell reconstitution after alpha-beta-depleted transplantation in children. As it was prepared, the TCRbeta library received unique molecular identifiers. TCRdb re-analysed the PCR reads in MiXCR, keeping a single row per CDR3 protein. The table has about 340,000 distinct CDR3 sequences, roughly 17% seen once. Germline loops: CDR1 SNHLY, CDR2 FYNNEI. There are 18 residues in the CDR3. Worth noting for this clonotype: The junction departs from germline at one end; a sequencing error may be responsible.

Sequences were derived from PBMCs, mostly from graft donor cells, sampled 360 days after TCRalphabeta/CD19-depleted stem cell transplant. This chain links TRBV2 with TRBJ2-2, with 9 bases that match TRBD2. The TCR originated in a male patient aged 2-15 years who had a stem cell transplant for acute lymphoblastic leukemia, so the T cells may come from the graft donor. This chain's CDR3 is CACSIHLTSGSNTGELFF. CDR3 coding DNA: TGTGCCTGCAGTATACATTTAACTAGCGGGTCGAACACCGGGGAGCTGTTTTTT.